This T cell receptor beta chain derives from a study of blood T cell repertoires in COVID-19. About the research overall: Material from acute and convalescent COVID-19 was sourced from the United States, Italy and Spain.

J was trimmed by 5 bases and V by 1 base; bases with no gene match: 7. Germline V gives CDR1 GTSNPN, CDR2 SVGIG (reference sequence). The CDR3 extends over 14 amino acids. Produced via immunoSEQ multiplex PCR; TCRdb's table is partial and in-frame only. The data show about 100,000 clones, roughly 79% seen once. The sequenced material came from peripheral blood. This rearrangement joins TRBV30 to TRBJ1-2; 7 bases match TRBD1. This TCR was sampled from a man aged 70 or older with active or convalescent COVID-19. In nucleotides, the CDR3 is TGTGCCTGGAGTGCCAAGGGACAGATTTATGGCTACACCTTC. It encodes CAWSAKGQIYGYTF.